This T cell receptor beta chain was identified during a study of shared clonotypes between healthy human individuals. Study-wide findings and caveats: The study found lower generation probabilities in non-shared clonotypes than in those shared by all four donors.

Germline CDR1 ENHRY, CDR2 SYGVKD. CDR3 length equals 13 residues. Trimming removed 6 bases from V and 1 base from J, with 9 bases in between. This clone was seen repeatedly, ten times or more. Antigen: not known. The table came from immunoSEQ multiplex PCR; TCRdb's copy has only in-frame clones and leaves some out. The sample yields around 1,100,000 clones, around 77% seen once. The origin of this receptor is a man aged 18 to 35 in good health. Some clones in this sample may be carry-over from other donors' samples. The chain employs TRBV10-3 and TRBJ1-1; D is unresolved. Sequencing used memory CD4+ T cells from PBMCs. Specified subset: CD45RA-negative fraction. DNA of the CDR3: TGTGCCATCAGACTGTACGCGAACACTGAAGCTTTCTTT. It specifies CAIRLYANTEAFF.